The entry below gives a single TCR beta chain sequence along with its context. Sequenced by immunoSEQ multiplex PCR; TCRdb stores in-frame clones only, minus some. The table shows 45,000 to 65,000 clones, with less than 95% occurring only once. This sample is drawn from a study of T cell changes during pregnancy in multiple sclerosis. The CDR3 extends over 15 amino acids. J gave up 3 bases and V 3 bases, and 4 bases lay outside the gene matches. Germline CDR1 and CDR2: LNHDA and SQIVND (reference sequence). The sequencing used peripheral blood, collected after pregnancy. The genes are TRBV19 and TRBJ2-1, with 8 bases identical to TRBD2. This TCR was sampled from a female donor in good health, enrolled as a control in a pregnancy study. The DNA of the CDR3 is TGTGCCAGTAGTATGGAGACTAGCGTCTACAATGAGCAGTTCTTC. This encodes CASSMETSVYNEQFF.